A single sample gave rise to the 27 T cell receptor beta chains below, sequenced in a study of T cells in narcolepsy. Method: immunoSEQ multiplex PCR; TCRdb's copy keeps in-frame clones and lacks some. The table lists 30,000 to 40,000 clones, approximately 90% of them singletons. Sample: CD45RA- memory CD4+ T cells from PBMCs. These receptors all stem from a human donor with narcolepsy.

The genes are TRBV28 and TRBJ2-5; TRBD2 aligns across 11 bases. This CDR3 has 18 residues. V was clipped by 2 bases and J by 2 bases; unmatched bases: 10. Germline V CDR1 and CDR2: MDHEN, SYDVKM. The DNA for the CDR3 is TGTGCCAGCAGTTTAGGGGCTAGCGGGAGGTCGCAACAAGAGACCCAGTACTTC. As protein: CASSLGASGRSQQETQYF. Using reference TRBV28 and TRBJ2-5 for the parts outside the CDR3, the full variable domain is DVKVTQSSRYLVKRTGEKVFLECVQDMDHENMFWYRQDPGLGLRLIYFSYDVKMKEKGDIPEGYSVSREKKERFSLILESASTNQTSMYLCASSLGASGRSQQETQYFGPGTRLLVL.

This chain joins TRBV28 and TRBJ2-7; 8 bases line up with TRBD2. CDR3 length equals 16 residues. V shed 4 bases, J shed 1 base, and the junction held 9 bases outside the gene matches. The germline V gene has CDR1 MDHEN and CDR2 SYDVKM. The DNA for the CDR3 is TGTGCCAGCAGTTCCCTCGGGGGGGACCCATCCTACGAGCAGTACTTC. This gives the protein CASSSLGGDPSYEQYF. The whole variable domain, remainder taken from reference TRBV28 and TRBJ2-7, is DVKVTQSSRYLVKRTGEKVFLECVQDMDHENMFWYRQDPGLGLRLIYFSYDVKMKEKGDIPEGYSVSREKKERFSLILESASTNQTSMYLCASSSLGGDPSYEQYFGPGTRLTVT.

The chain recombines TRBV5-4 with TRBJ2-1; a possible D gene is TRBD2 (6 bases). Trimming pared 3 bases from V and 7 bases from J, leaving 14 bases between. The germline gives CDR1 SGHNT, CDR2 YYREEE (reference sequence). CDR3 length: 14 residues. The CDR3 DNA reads TGTGCCAGCAGCTCCCTGGGGGGTGGTAATGAGCAGTTCTTC. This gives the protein CASSSLGGGNEQFF.

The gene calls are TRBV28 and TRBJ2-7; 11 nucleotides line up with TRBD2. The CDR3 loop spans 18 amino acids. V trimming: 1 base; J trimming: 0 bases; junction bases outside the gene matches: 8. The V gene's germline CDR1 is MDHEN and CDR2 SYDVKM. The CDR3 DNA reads TGTGCCAGCAGTTTATCAGGAGGACTAGCGGGTTTCTCCTACGAGCAGTACTTC. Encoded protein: CASSLSGGLAGFSYEQYF.

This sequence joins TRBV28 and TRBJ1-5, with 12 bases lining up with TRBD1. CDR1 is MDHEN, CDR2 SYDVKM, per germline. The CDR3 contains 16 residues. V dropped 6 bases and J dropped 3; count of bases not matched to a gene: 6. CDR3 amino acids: CASSGTGGFNNQPQHF. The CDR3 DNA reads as TGTGCCAGCAGCGGGACAGGGGGCTTCAACAATCAGCCCCAGCATTTT. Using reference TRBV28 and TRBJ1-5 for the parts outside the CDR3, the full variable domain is DVKVTQSSRYLVKRTGEKVFLECVQDMDHENMFWYRQDPGLGLRLIYFSYDVKMKEKGDIPEGYSVSREKKERFSLILESASTNQTSMYLCASSGTGGFNNQPQHFGDGTRLSIL.

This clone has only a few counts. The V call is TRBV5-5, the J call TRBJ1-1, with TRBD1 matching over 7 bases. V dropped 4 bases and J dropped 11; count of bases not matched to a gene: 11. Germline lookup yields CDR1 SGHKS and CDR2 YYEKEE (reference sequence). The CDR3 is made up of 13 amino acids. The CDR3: CASSTGTANSAFF. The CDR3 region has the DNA TGTGCCAGCAGCACAGGGACAGCTAACAGCGCTTTCTTT.

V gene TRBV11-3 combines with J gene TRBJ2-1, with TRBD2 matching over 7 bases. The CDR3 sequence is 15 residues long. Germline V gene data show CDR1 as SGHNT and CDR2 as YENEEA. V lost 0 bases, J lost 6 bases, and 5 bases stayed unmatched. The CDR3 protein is CASSLEASGFNEQFF. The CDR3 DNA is TGTGCCAGCAGCTTAGAGGCTAGCGGTTTCAATGAGCAGTTCTTC.

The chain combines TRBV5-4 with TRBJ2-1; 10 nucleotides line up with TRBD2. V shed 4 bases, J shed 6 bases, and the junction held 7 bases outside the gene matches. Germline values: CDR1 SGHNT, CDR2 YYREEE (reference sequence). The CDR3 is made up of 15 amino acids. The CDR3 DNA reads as TGTGCCAGCAGCCGGAGCGGGAGGGCCCTCAATGAGCAGTTCTTC. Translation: CASSRSGRALNEQFF.

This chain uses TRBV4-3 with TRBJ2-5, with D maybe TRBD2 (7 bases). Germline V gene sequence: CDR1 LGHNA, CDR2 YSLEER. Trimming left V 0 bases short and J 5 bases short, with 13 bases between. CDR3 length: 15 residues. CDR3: CASSQEGGRGETQYF. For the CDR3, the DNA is TGCGCCAGCAGCCAAGAGGGGGGGCGAGGGGAGACCCAGTACTTC.

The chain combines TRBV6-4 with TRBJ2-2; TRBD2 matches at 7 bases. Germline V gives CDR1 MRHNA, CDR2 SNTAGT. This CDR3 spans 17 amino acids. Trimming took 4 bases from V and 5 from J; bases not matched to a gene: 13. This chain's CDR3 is CASSGAGTRGSTGELFF. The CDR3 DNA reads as TGTGCCAGCAGTGGAGCGGGGACCCGTGGATCGACCGGGGAGCTGTTTTTT.

The CDR3 sequence is CASSIDRGNGYTF. The CDR3 DNA sequence: TGTGCCAGTAGTATCGACAGGGGCAATGGCTACACCTTC. V is TRBV19 and J is TRBJ1-2; 8 bases are a match to TRBD1. CDR1 and CDR2 (germline): LNHDA, SQIVND (reference sequence). The CDR3 loop spans 13 amino acids. The junction had 3 bases not matched to a gene; V was cut back by 3 bases and J by 6 bases.

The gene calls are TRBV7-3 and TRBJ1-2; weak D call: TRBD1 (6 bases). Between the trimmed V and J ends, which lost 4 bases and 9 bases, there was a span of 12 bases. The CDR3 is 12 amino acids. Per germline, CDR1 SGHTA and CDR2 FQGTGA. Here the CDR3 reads CASSSGGSSYTF. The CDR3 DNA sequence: TGTGCCAGCAGCTCCGGGGGCTCGAGCTACACCTTC. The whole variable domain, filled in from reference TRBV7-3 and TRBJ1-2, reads GAGVSQTPSNKVTEKGKYVELRCDPISGHTALYWYRQSLGQGPEFLIYFQGTGAADDSGLPNDRFFAVRPEGSVSTLKIQRTERGDSAVYLCASSSGGSSYTFGSGTRLTVV.

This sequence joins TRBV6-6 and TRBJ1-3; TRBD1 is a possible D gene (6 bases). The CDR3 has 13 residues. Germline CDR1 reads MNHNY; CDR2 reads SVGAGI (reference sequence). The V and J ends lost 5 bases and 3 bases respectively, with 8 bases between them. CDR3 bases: TGTGCCAGCAGTGACAGGCTTGGAAACACCATATATTTT. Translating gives CASSDRLGNTIYF.

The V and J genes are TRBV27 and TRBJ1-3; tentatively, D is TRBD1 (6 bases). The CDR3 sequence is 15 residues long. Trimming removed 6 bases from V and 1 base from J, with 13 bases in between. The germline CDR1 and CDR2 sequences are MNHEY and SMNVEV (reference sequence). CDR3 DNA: TGTGCCAGCAGAAAAAGGGGGGGATCTGGAAACACCATATATTTT. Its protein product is CASRKRGGSGNTIYF.

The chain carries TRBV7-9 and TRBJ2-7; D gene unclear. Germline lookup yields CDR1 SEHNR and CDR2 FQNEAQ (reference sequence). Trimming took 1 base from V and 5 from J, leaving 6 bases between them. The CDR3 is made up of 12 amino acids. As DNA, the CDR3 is TGTGCCAGCAGCTTAGAAACGAACGAGCAGTACTTC. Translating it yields CASSLETNEQYF.

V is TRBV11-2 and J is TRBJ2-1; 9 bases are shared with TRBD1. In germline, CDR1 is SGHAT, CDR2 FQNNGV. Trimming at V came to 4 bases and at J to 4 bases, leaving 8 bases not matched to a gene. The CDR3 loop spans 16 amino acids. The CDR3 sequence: CASSSQTGGFYNEQFF. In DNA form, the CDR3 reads TGTGCCAGCAGCTCGCAGACAGGGGGATTTTACAATGAGCAGTTCTTC. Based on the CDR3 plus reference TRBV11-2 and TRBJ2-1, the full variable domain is EAGVAQSPRYKIIEKRQSVAFWCNPISGHATLYWYQQILGQGPKLLIQFQNNGVVDDSQLPKDRFSAERLKGVDSTLKIQPAKLEDSAVYLCASSSQTGGFYNEQFFGPGTRLTVL.

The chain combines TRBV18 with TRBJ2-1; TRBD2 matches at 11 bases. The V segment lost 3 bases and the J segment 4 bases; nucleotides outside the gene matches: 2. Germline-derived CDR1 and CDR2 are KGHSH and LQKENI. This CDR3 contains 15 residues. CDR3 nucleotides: TGTGCCAGCTCACCTTCTAGCGGGAGGTACAATGAGCAGTTCTTC. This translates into CASSPSSGRYNEQFF.

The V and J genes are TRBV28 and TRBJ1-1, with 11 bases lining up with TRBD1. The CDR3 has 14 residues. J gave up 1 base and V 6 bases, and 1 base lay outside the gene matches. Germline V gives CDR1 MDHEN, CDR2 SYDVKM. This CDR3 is CASRDRGRNTEAFF. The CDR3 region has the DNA TGTGCCAGCAGGGACAGGGGGCGGAACACTGAAGCTTTCTTT.

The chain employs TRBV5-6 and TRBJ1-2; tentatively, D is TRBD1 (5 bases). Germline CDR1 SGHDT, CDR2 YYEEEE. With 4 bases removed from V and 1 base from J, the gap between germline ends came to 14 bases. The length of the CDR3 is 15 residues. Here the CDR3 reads CASSPRGRINYGYTF. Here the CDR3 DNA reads TGTGCCAGCAGCCCCCGGGGGAGGATTAACTATGGCTACACCTTC.

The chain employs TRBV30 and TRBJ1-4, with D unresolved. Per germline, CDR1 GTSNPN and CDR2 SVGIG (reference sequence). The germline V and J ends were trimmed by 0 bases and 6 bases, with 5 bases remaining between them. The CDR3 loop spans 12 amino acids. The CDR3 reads CAWSVTDEKLFF. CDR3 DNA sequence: TGTGCCTGGAGTGTAACGGATGAAAAACTGTTTTTT.

This chain's CDR3 is CASNYGRGRLGAFF. The CDR3 nucleotides read TGTGCCAGCAACTATGGCCGGGGGCGGCTTGGGGCTTTCTTT. The V and J genes are TRBV28 and TRBJ1-1; TRBD1 might be the D (6 bases). CDR1 is MDHEN and CDR2 is SYDVKM in the germline V gene. Trimming removed 7 bases at V and 11 bases at J, with 23 bases between. The CDR3 is made up of 14 amino acids.

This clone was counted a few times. The DNA for the CDR3 is TGTGCCAGCAGCTCTGCAGGGCTCTACAATGAGCAGTTCTTC. Amino acid sequence: CASSSAGLYNEQFF. This chain connects TRBV5-4 to TRBJ2-1, with D perhaps matching TRBD1 (5 bases). Trimming left V 3 bases short and J 3 bases short, with 10 bases between. CDR1 is SGHNT and CDR2 is YYREEE in the germline V gene (reference sequence). The CDR3 consists of 14 residues.

CDR3 loop: CASSYEDTRGYTF. For the CDR3, the DNA is TGTGCCAGCAGTTACGAGGACACACGCGGCTACACCTTC. The gene calls are TRBV6-5 and TRBJ1-2, with a possible D match to TRBD1 (5 bases). Trimming shortened V by 2 bases and J by 8 bases, and 12 bases separated the two germline ends. Looked up from germline, CDR1 is MNHEY and CDR2 is SVGAGI. The CDR3 is made up of 13 amino acids.

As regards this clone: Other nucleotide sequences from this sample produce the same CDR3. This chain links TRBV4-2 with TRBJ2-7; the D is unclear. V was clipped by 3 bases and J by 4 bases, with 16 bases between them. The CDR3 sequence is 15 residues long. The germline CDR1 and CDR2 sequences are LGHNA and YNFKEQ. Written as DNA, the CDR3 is TGTGCCAGCAGCCAGCCCGACACGAGATTATACGAGCAGTACTTC. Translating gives CASSQPDTRLYEQYF.

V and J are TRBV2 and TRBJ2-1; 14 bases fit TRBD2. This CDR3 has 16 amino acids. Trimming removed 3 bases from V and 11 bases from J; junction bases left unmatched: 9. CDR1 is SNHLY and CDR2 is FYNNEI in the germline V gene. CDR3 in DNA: TGTGCCAGCAGTGAGTTGGGACTAGCGGGGGTCAACCAGCAGTTCTTC. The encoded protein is CASSELGLAGVNQQFF.

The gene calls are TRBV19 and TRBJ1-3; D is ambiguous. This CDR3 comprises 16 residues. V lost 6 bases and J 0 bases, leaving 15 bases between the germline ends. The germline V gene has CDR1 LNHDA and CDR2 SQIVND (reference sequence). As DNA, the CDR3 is TGTGCCAGTAGCCCCATAGGGCAACTCTCTGGAAACACCATATATTTT. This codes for CASSPIGQLSGNTIYF.

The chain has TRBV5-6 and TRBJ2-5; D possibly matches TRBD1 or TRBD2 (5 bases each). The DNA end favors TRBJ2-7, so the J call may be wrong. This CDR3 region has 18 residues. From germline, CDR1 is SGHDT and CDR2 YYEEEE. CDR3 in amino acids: CASSPQTKPGRSSYEQYF. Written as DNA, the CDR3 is TGTGCCAGCAGTCCCCAAACCAAACCGGGACGGTCTTCCTACGAGCAGTACTTC.